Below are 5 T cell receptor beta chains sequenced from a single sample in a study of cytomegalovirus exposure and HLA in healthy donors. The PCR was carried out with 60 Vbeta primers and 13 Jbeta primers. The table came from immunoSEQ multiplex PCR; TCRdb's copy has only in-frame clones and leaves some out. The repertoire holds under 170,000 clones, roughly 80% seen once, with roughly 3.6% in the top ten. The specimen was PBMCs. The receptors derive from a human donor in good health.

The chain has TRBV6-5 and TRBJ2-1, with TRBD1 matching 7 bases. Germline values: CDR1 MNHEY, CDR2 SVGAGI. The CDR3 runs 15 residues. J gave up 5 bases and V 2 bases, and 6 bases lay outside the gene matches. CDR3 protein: CASSYGTEPNNEQFF. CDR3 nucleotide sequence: TGTGCCAGCAGTTACGGGACAGAACCTAACAATGAGCAGTTCTTC.

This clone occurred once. Here the CDR3 DNA reads TGTGCCAGTAGTGCCCTAGGGGCCCCGGAGACTGAAGCTTTCTTT. Encoded protein: CASSALGAPETEAFF. The V call is TRBV19, the J call TRBJ1-1; a possible D gene is TRBD1 (5 bases). The CDR3 is 15 amino acids. Trimming cost V 5 bases and J 5 bases, with 18 bases left between them. Germline V gene data show CDR1 as LNHDA and CDR2 as SQIVND (reference sequence).

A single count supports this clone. In nucleotides, the CDR3 is TGTGCCAGCAGCTTAGGACAGTTCACAGATACGCAGTATTTT. Translated: CASSLGQFTDTQYF. The V gene is TRBV7-2, the J gene TRBJ2-3, with D possibly TRBD1 on 5 matching bases. This CDR3 is built from 14 residues. Trimming removed 1 base at V and 2 bases at J, with 7 bases between. Germline assignment: CDR1 SGHTA and CDR2 FQGNSA.

As DNA, the CDR3 is TGTGCCTCCTCGGGAGTTAGTGGCTACACCTTC. It yields the protein CASSGVSGYTF. The chain links TRBV7-9 to TRBJ1-2; no clear D gene. The ends were cut back, 11 bases at V and 7 bases at J, with 14 bases in the middle. Germline V gives CDR1 SEHNR, CDR2 FQNEAQ (reference sequence). The CDR3 length is 11 residues.

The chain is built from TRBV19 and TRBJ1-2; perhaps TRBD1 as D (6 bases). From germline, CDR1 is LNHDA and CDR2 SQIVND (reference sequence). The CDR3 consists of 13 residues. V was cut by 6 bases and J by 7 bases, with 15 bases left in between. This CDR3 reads CASSSGHHFGYTF. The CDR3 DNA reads TGTGCCAGTAGCTCGGGACACCACTTTGGCTACACCTTC.